This T cell receptor beta chain was profiled in a study of OX40 agonist ivuxolimab in advanced cancers. Study background: Clinicians treated patients with ivuxolimab, an agonistic anti-OX40 (CD134) antibody. Patients with prior anti-PD-1, anti-PD-L1 or anti-CTLA-4 therapy were eligible; 40% to 45% had some.

Germline V gene data show CDR1 as SGHVS and CDR2 as FNYEAQ. The CDR3 spans 15 residues. Trimming removed 0 bases at V and 3 bases at J, with 9 bases between. Assay used: immunoSEQ multiplex PCR; TCRdb lists only in-frame clones, some missing. The profile shows more than 65,000 clones, approximately 85% of them singletons. The V gene is TRBV7-6, the J gene TRBJ1-5; maybe TRBD1 (6 bases). Sequenced material: CD4+ or CD8+ T cells sorted from blood, taken in a trial of the OX40 agonist ivuxolimab. The origin of this receptor is an adult with an advanced solid tumor such as melanoma, head and neck, liver or kidney cancer. In DNA, the CDR3 is TGTGCCAGCAGCTTAGCGGGGGGGCACAATCAGCCCCAGCATTTT. Translating gives CASSLAGGHNQPQHF.